This T cell receptor (beta chain) was observed in a study of cytomegalovirus exposure and HLA in healthy donors. Findings and limits, study-wide: A classifier reportedly called cytomegalovirus status with high sensitivity and specificity.

The data were produced by immunoSEQ multiplex PCR, yet TCRdb's version contains in-frame clones alone and is incomplete. The data contain 90,000 to 100,000 clones, over 85% of them singletons. As concerns this clone: Its antigen is still unknown.

With 7 bases removed from V and 6 bases from J, the gap between germline ends came to 28 bases. The CDR3 sequence is 18 residues long. Per germline, CDR1 WNHNN and CDR2 SYGVQD (reference sequence). Source material: PBMCs. The J gene is TRBJ2-1, the V gene TRBV10-1, with a weak D call TRBD2 (6 bases). This TCR was sampled from a woman in her 30s in good health and CMV-seropositive. CDR3 protein: CASKKLPSDRWGVNEQFF. CDR3 nucleotide sequence: TGCGCCAGCAAGAAGCTCCCGTCAGATAGGTGGGGGGTCAATGAGCAGTTCTTC.